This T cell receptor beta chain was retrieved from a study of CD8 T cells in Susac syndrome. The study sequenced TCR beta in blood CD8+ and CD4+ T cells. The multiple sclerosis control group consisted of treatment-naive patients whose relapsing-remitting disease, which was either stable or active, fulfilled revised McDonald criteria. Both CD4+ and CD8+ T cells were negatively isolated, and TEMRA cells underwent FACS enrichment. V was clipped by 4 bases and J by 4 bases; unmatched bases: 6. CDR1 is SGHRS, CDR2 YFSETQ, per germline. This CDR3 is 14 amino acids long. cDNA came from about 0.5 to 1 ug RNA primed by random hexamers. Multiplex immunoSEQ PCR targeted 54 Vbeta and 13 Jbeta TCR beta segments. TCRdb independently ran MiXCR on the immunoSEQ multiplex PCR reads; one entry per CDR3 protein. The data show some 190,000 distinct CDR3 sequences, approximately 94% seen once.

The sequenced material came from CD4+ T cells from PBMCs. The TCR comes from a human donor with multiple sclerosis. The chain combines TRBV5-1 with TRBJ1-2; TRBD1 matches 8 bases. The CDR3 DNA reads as TGCGCCAGCAGCCCCCCAGGGGGCAGCTATGGCTACACCTTC. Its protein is CASSPPGGSYGYTF.